Included here is one T cell receptor beta chain sequence, with context. This clone's antigen is unknown. Base qualities are missing; no much larger clone stands one base away. The sample is drawn from a study of regulatory T cells in long-lasting Graves disease (dated by TCRdb to the early 2020s). Concerning the study at large: Antithyroid drugs had been taken for less than 3 months by newly diagnosed Graves' disease patients. Peripheral blood TCR sequencing and RNA sequencing compared persistent Graves' disease patients with newly diagnosed Graves' disease patients. The study was conducted in China and was registered as a clinical trial. A total of about 35 samples underwent TCR sequencing, from about 13 patients with persistent Graves' disease and some 20 patients with newly diagnosed Graves' disease.

The CDR1 and CDR2 encoded by the germline V gene are SGHTA and FQGTGA. Its CDR3 holds 18 amino acids, cysteine through phenylalanine. Here the CDR3 DNA is all that survives: 54 bases in frame from base 1. Trimming takes 5 bases off V and 4 bases off J; junction bases not matched to a gene: 17. Interpreted using the paper, the time point label stands for: newly diagnosed GD, antithyroid drugs for less than 3 months. For both TCR sequencing and RNA sequencing, RNA was extracted from PBMCs in TRIzol. Graves' disease was diagnosed according to American Thyroid Association guidelines. The patients came from an endocrinology department in Xi'an, China. Each patient gave around 9.2 milliliters of peripheral blood, collected in an EDTA anticoagulant tube. PBMCs were isolated by Ficoll Paque Plus density gradient separation without further T cell sorting. An Agilent 2100 Bioanalyzer and agarose gel were used to check RNA quality, while a NanoDrop 2000 measured RNA concentration.

Broader findings and caveats from the paper: Persistent Graves' disease patients showed lower TCR Shannon entropy and fewer highly expanded clones than newly diagnosed patients, suggesting clonal expansion. Only peripheral blood was studied, because thyroid tissue, the primary lesion, was inaccessible. Sequencing and analysis were restricted to the TCR beta chain. Persistent patients shared more public clonotypes among themselves (over 2,500) than newly diagnosed patients did (approximately 970). TRBV28, TRBJ1-2 and TRBJ2-5 were preferentially used in persistent disease, while TRBV20-1 and TRBJ2-1 were favored in newly diagnosed disease. The small sample size was acknowledged by the authors as a limitation that may reduce accuracy.

Library preparation was by multiplex PCR. TCRdb records Illumina HiSeq 4000 as the sequencer. CDR3 regions were amplified by Arm-PCR with iRepertoire HTBI primers to construct TCR beta libraries. Before sequencing, the PCR products went through gel purification. The original pipeline was this. A total of roughly 67 TRBV and about 13 TRBJ segments were identified across samples and were used for gene usage analysis of CDR3 amino acid clonotypes. COPE and FqMerger were used to merge the filtered high-quality paired reads into contigs. BLAST was used to align contigs to IMGT TRBV, TRBD and TRBJ reference genes, with CDR3 defined following IMGT. Any clonotype with a frequency above 0.1% was classified as a highly expanded clone. Repertoire diversity was measured by Shannon entropy, and V-J evenness by the Gini coefficient. A clonotype was considered public if more than one individual shared it. The public sequencing data were trimmed at Q25 with fastp and processed into clonotypes with MiXCR by TCRdb, which kept only in-frame beta chains. Under each unique CDR3 protein, matching rows form one entry showing the most common genes and DNA. Here the V and J calls rest on TCRdb's processing, not on the authors' analysis. The sample yields 500,000 to 700,000 distinct CDR3 sequences; around 17% were counted once. Of the sample, 18% is held by the ten largest clones.

This same sample was also taken into another study, of T cells in Graves' hyperthyroidism and ophthalmopathy. According to the second study: Graves' hyperthyroidism was defined as stable when no progression to ophthalmopathy occurred over 18 months of follow-up. Hyperthyroidism patients were aged 18 to 65 years and newly diagnosed, with disease duration of less than 2 months. The study excluded patients with uncontrolled infections, other autoimmune diseases, pregnancy or lactation. Diagnoses were established on the basis of clinical symptoms, serum thyroxine and TRAb, thyroid ultrasound, and orbital computed tomography. For the first round of RT-PCR on the TCR CDR3, the HTBI primer set was used together with the Qiagen OneStep RT-PCR kit. Blood samples also contained most of the expanded thyroid clonotypes (frequency above 0.001), which suggests that blood repertoires may reflect thyroid immune responses. A model built on a 13 V-J signature distinguished ophthalmopathy from stable hyperthyroidism, reaching roughly 88% sensitivity and 81.08% specificity in cross-validation and 80%/75% in testing. In validation, progression to ophthalmopathy was predicted by the model with around 70% sensitivity and 72.22% specificity, a median of roughly 6 months before onset. To identify distinguishing TCR V-J signatures, a discovery cohort of roughly 100 patients was used, comprising some 43 with Graves' ophthalmopathy and approximately 58 with stable Graves' hyperthyroidism. Prospective prediction of ophthalmopathy was tested in an independent validation cohort of about 19 hyperthyroidism patients and 17 patients who later progressed to ophthalmopathy. The approximately 90 discovery patients were divided at random into training and test sets in a 7:3 ratio. The study also compared thyroid tissue and blood T-cell repertoires from a handful of Graves' hyperthyroidism patients. Following sampling, methimazole starting at 30 mg daily was given to hyperthyroidism patients, and high-dose intravenous methylprednisolone was given to ophthalmopathy patients. Libraries were constructed in a second round of multiplex PCR, after which size selection and purification were carried out. Paired-end sequencing of the libraries was performed with 100 bp reads on an Illumina HiSeq2000. SOAPnuke was used to process the raw data, with reads discarded if the reads contained adapters or uncalled bases, had a mean Phred below 15, or lacked an exact constant-primer or identifier match. COPE v1.2.5 was used to merge high-quality paired reads, and clonotypes were defined as unique nucleotide sequences. MiTCR v1.1 was used to align clonotypes to the IMGT TRBV, TRBD and TRBJ reference segments. The analysis included only V-J combinations with a frequency above 0.0001, which together covered 99% to 99.2% of the repertoires. A TCS score was defined as the ratio of F50 (clonal expansion) to E x V (chaos), with BLOSUM62-based TCRdist applied between CDR3 peptides within each V-J. Welch's t-statistics and random forest reduced 450 to 600 V-J features to 13, which were used in a naive Bayes classifier (R e1071). No statistical method was used to fix the sample size in advance, and group allocation was not hidden from the investigators. The paper reports TCR Vbeta CDR3 sequencing of over 130 peripheral blood samples: approximately 41 ophthalmopathy, about 75 hyperthyroidism and around 17 progressor patients.

The sample consisted of peripheral blood mononuclear cells (PBMCs), taken at new diagnosis, from a patient treated with antithyroid drugs. This clonotype originated in a woman aged 30 to 39 with Graves disease. Donor details come from another sample of the same person, matched by shared clones. In this chain, TRBV7-3 is recombined with TRBJ2-5; TRBD1 agrees with 9 junctional bases. For the CDR3, the sequence is CASSPAFGSGTGRETQYF. The DNA is as follows: TGTGCCAGCAGCCCCGCATTTGGGTCCGGGACAGGGCGAGAGACCCAGTACTTC.